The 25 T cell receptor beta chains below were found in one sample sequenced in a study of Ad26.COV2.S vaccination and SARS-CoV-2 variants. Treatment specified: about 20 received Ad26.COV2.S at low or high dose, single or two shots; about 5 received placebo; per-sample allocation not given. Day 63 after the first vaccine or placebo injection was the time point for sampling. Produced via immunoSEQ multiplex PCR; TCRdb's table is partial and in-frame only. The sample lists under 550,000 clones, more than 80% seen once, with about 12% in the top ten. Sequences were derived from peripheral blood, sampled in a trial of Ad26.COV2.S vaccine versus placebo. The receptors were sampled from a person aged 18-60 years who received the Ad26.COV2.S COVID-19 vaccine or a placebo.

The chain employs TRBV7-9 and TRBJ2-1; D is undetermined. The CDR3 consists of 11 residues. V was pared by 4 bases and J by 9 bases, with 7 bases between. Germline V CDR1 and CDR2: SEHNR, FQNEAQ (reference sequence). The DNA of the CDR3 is TGTGCCAGCAGCTGGGTCGGTGAGCAGTTCTTC. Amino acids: CASSWVGEQFF.

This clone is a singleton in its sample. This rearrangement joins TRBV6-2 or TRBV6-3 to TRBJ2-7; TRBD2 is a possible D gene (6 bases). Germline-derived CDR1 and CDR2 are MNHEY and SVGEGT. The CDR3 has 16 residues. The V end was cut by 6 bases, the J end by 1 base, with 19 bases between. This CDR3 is CASSKNGLLGSYEQYF. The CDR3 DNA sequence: TGTGCCAGCAGCAAAAACGGACTACTTGGGTCCTACGAGCAGTACTTC.

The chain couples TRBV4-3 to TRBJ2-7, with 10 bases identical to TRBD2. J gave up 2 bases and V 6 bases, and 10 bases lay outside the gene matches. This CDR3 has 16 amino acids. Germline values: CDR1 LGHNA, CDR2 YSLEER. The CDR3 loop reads CASSVLAGVPTYEQYF. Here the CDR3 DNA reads TGCGCCAGCAGTGTCCTAGCGGGAGTACCAACCTACGAGCAGTACTTC.

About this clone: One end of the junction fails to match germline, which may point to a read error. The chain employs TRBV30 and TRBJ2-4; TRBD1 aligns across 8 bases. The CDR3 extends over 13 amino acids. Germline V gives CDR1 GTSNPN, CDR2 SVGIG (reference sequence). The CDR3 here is CAWSSTPGTGRLF. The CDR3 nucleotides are TGTGCCTGGAGTTCTACACCCGGGACAGGAAGGCTCTTC.

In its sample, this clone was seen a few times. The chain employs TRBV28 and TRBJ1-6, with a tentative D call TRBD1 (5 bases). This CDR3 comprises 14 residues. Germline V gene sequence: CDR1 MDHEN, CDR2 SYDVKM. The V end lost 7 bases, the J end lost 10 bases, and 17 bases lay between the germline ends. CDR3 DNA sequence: TGTGCCAGCACGGCGCAGGGATCAGGCTCACCCCTCCACTTT. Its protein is CASTAQGSGSPLHF.

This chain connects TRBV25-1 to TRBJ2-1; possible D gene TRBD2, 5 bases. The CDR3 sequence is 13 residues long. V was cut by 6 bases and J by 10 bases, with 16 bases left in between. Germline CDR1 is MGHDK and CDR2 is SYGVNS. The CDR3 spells CASREAGPGEQFF. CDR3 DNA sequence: TGTGCCAGCAGGGAGGCGGGCCCGGGGGAGCAGTTCTTC.

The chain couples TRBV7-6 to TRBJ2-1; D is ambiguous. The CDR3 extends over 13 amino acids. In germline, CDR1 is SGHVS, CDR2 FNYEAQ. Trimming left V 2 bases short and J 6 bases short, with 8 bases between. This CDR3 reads CASSLQIGNEQFF. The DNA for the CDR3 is TGTGCCAGCAGCTTACAAATTGGCAATGAGCAGTTCTTC.

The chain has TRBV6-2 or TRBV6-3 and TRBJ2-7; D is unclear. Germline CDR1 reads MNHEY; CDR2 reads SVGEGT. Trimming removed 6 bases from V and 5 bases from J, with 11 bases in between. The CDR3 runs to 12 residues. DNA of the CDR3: TGTGCCAGCAGCCCCGGCCGCCACGAGCAGTACTTC. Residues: CASSPGRHEQYF.

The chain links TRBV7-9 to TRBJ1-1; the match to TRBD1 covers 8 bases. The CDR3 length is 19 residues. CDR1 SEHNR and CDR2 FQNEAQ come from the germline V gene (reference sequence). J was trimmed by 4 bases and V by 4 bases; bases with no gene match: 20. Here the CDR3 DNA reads TGTGCCAGCAGCTCCCCTCTTAAGCAGGGGGCGCCGTCATTCACTGAAGCTTTCTTT. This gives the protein CASSSPLKQGAPSFTEAFF.

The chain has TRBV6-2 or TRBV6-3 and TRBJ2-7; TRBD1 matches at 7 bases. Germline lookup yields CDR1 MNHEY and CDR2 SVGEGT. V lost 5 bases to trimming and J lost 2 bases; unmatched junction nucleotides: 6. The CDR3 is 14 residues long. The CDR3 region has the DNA TGTGCCAGCAGTACGGACAGGTTTGCCTACGAGCAGTACTTC. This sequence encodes CASSTDRFAYEQYF.

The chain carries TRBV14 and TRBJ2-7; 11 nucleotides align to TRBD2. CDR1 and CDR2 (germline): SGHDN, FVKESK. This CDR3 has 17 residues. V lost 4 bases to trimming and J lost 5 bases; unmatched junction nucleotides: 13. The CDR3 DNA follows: TGTGCCAGCAGCCCCAGACTAGCGGGATTTAATGTCCACGAGCAGTACTTC. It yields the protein CASSPRLAGFNVHEQYF.

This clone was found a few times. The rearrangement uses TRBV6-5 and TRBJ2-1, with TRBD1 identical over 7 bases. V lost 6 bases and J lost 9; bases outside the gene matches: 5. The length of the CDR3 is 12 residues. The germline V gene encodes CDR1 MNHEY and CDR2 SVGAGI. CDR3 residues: CASRTGWTEQFF. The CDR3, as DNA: TGTGCCAGCAGGACAGGGTGGACTGAGCAGTTCTTC.

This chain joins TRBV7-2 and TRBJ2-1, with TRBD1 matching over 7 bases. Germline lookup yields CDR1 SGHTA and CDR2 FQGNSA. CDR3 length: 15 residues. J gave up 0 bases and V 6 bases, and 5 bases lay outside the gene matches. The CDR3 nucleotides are TGTGCCAGCAGGCCTCAGGGGGTCTCCTACAATGAGCAGTTCTTC. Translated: CASRPQGVSYNEQFF.

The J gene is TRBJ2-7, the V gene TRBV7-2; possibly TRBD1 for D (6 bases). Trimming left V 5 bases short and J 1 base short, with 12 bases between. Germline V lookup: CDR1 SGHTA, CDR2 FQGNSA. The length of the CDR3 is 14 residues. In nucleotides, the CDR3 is TGTGCCAGCAGCCTACAGGGAATTTCCTACGAGCAGTACTTC. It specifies CASSLQGISYEQYF.

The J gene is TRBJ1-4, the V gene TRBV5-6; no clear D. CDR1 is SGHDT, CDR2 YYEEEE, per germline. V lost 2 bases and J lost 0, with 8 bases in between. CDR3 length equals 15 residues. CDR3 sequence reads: CASSFYTSTNEKLFF. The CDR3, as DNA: TGTGCCAGCAGCTTTTACACATCAACTAATGAAAAACTGTTTTTT. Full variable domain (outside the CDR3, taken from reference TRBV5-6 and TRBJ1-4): DAGVTQSPTHLIKTRGQQVTLRCSPKSGHDTVSWYQQALGQGPQFIFQYYEEEERQRGNFPDRFSGHQFPNYSSELNVNALLLGDSALYLCASSFYTSTNEKLFFGSGTQLSVL.

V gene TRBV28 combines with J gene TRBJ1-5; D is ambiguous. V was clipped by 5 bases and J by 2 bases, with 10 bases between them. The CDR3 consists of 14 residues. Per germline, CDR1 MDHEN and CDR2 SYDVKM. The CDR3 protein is CASSTPNRNQPQHF. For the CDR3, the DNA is TGTGCCAGCAGTACACCAAATCGCAATCAGCCCCAGCATTTT. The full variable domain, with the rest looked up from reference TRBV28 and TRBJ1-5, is DVKVTQSSRYLVKRTGEKVFLECVQDMDHENMFWYRQDPGLGLRLIYFSYDVKMKEKGDIPEGYSVSREKKERFSLILESASTNQTSMYLCASSTPNRNQPQHFGDGTRLSIL.

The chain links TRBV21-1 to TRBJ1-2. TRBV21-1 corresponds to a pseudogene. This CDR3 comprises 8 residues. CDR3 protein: CASSRPFF. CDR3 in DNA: TGTGCCAGCAGCCGGCCCTTCTTC.

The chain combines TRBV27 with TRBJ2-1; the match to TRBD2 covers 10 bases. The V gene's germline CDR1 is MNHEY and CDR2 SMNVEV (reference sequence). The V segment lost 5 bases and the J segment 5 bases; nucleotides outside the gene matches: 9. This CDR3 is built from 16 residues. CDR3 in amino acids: CASSPLPGLANNEQFF. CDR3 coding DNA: TGTGCCAGCAGTCCGCTCCCGGGACTAGCGAACAATGAGCAGTTCTTC.

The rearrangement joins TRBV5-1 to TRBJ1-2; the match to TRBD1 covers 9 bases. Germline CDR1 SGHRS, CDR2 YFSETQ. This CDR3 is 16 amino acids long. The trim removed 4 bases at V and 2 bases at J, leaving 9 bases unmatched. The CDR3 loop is CASSQGTGIMNYGYTF. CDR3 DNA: TGCGCCAGCAGCCAGGGGACAGGGATAATGAACTATGGCTACACCTTC.

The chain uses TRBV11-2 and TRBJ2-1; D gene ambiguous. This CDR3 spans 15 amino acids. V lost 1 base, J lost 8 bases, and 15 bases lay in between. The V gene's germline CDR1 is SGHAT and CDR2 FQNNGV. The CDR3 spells CASSLVGERVDEQFF. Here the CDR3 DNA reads TGTGCCAGCAGCTTAGTTGGGGAAAGAGTGGATGAGCAGTTCTTC.

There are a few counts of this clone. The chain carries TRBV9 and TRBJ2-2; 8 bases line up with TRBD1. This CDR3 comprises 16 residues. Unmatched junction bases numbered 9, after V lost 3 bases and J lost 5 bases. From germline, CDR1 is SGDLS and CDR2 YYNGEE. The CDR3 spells CASSAVPGGDTGELFF. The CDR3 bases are TGTGCCAGCAGCGCGGTCCCAGGGGGCGATACCGGGGAGCTGTTTTTT.

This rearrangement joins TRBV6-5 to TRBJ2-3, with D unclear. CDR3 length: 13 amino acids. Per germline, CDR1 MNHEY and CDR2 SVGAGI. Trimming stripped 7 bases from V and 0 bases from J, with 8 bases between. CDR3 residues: CASKLTSTDTQYF. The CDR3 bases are TGTGCCAGCAAGTTGACAAGCACAGATACGCAGTATTTT.

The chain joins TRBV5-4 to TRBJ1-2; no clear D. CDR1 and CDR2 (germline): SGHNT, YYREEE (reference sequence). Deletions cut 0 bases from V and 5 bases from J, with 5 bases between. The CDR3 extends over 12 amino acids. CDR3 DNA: TGTGCCAGCAGCTTGGGAGTTTATGGCTACACCTTC. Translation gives CASSLGVYGYTF.

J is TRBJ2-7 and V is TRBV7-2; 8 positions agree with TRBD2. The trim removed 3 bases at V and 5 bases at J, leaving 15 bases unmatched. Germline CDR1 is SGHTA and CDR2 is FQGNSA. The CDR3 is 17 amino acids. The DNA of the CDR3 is TGTGCCAGCAGCTTGGGCTCCCCGGGGGGGCTTAGCAACGAGCAGTACTTC. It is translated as CASSLGSPGGLSNEQYF.

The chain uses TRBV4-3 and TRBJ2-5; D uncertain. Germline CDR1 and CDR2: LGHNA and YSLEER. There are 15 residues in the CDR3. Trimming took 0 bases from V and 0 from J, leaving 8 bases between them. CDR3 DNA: TGCGCCAGCAGCCAAGATTTAAGGGACCAAGAGACCCAGTACTTC. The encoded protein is CASSQDLRDQETQYF.